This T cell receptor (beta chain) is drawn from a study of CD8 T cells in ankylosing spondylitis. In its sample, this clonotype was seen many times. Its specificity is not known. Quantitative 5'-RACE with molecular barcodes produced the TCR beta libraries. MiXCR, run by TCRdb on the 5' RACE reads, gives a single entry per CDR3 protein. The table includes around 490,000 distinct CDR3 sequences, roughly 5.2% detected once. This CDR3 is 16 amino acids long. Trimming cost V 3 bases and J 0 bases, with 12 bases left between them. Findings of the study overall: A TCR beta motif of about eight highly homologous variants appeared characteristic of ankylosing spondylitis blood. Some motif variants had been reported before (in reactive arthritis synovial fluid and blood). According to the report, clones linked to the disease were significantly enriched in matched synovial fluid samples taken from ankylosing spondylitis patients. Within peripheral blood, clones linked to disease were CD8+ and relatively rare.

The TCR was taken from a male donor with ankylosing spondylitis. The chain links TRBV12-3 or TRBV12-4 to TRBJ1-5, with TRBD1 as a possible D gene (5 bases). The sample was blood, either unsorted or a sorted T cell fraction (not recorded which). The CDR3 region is CASSLGGLYSNQPQHF. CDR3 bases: TGTGCCAGCAGTTTGGGGGGACTCTATAGCAATCAGCCCCAGCATTTT.